This T cell receptor (beta chain) emerged from a study of T cell repertoires in cytomegalovirus infection. In the case of this clonotype: Its specificity is not known.

The CDR3 contains 16 residues. V shed 2 bases and J 3 bases; nucleotides not matched to a gene: 3. Germline V gene sequence: CDR1 SGHAT, CDR2 FQNNGV. From the reads, TCRdb called clonotypes with MiXCR, one entry per CDR3 protein. The repertoire holds 35,000 or so distinct CDR3 sequences, with about 52% as singletons. The rearrangement links TRBV11-2 to TRBJ2-1; 11 nucleotides align to TRBD2. This receptor was obtained from a human donor in good health (CMV status not recorded). Some clones in this sample may be carry-over from other donors' samples. This material consisted of CD8+ T cells from cultured PBMCs, taken from culture after CMV antigen stimulation. The CDR3 DNA reads TGTGCCAGCAGCTTACTAGCGGGAGGTGACTACAATGAGCAGTTCTTC. This encodes CASSLLAGGDYNEQFF.